Listed below are T cell receptor beta chains from one sample, sequenced in a study of Ad26.COV2.S vaccination and SARS-CoV-2 variants. Some clones are missing from TCRdb's copy, which holds only in-frame ones; the method was immunoSEQ multiplex PCR. The sample yields fewer than 150,000 clones, about nine tenths seen once. The input for sequencing was peripheral blood, taken after recovery from COVID-19. Receptor source: a human donor who had recovered from COVID-19. Both conserved end residues are part of each CDR3. A D gene is named only where the DNA matches it firmly. Size values are once, few and many counts, or a class for expanded clones, and some rows have none.

length	V	D	size	J	DNA	CDR3
13	TRBV11-2	.	.	TRBJ2-7	TGTGCCAGCAGCTTAGATGTGGACTACGAGCAGTACTTC	CASSLDVDYEQYF
18	TRBV27	.	.	TRBJ2-1	TGTGCCAGCAGTTTTAGGGGGAGACTACCCAGCTCCTACAATGAGCAGTTCTTC	CASSFRGRLPSSYNEQFF
14	TRBV5-4	TRBD1	.	TRBJ2-3	TGTGCCAGTCGACGGACAGGGATCGCAGATACGCAGTATTTT	CASRRTGIADTQYF
17	TRBV5-1	TRBD1	.	TRBJ2-1	TGCGCCAGCAGCCGCGCCCCCGGGACAGGGGGCGCGGATGAGCAGTTCTTC	CASSRAPGTGGADEQFF
15	TRBV11-2	.	.	TRBJ2-7	TGTGCCAGCAGCTTAAGTTCAGGGGTCGCCTACGAGCAGTACTTC	CASSLSSGVAYEQYF
15	TRBV25-1	.	.	TRBJ1-2	TGTGCCAGCAGTGACCCCTCGGGCAGATACTATGGCTACACCTTC	CASSDPSGRYYGYTF
14	TRBV5-6	TRBD1	.	TRBJ1-1	TGTGCCAGCAGCCCATCCATACAGGGGACTGAAGCTTTCTTT	CASSPSIQGTEAFF
16	TRBV6-2/TRBV6-3	TRBD2	.	TRBJ2-1	TGTGCCAGCAGTCTCGGACTAGCGGGGTCCGTCAATGAGCAGTTCTTC	CASSLGLAGSVNEQFF
15	TRBV28	TRBD2	.	TRBJ2-5	TGTGCCAGCAGTTTGAGGAGGGAAGCGGGGGAGACCCAGTACTTC	CASSLRREAGETQYF
16	TRBV27	.	.	TRBJ1-1	TGTGCCAGCAGTTTATCCTCTTCAGGGGTTAACACTGAAGCTTTCTTT	CASSLSSSGVNTEAFF
16	TRBV11-2	.	.	TRBJ2-1	TGTGCCAGCAGGTCTTTGCGTGGCAGGGAGTACAATGAGCAGTTCTTC	CASRSLRGREYNEQFF
17	TRBV19	TRBD1	.	TRBJ1-2	TGTGCCAGTAGAAGTTTGACAGGGGGGACTCTTGGCTATGGCTACACCTTC	CASRSLTGGTLGYGYTF
15	TRBV5-1	.	.	TRBJ2-2	TGCGCCAGCAGCTTGTTGGGGGATCCCGTCGGGGAGCTGTTTTTT	CASSLLGDPVGELFF
15	TRBV7-6	.	.	TRBJ2-5	TGTGCCAGCAGCTTAATGGGGGAGGTGGTGGAGACCCAGTACTTC	CASSLMGEVVETQYF
15	TRBV7-2	.	.	TRBJ2-2	TGTGCCAGCAGCCCCCCGGGGGCGCGCACCGGGGAGCTGTTTTTT	CASSPPGARTGELFF
15	TRBV6-5	.	.	TRBJ2-3	TGTGCCACCAGAACCATGACGGGGGGCACAGATACGCAGTATTTT	CATRTMTGGTDTQYF
13	TRBV19	.	.	TRBJ2-3	TGTGCCAGTAGTCAGTGGATAACAGATACGCAGTATTTT	CASSQWITDTQYF
16	TRBV6-5	.	.	TRBJ1-4	TGTGCCAGCAGTTATAGGGGGACGAGCGGGCATGAAAAACTGTTTTTT	CASSYRGTSGHEKLFF
15	TRBV18	.	.	TRBJ1-1	TGTGCCAGCTCACTGGGGAGACAGCAAAACACTGAAGCTTTCTTT	CASSLGRQQNTEAFF
15	TRBV7-2	TRBD2	.	TRBJ2-5	TGTGCCAGCAGCTTGCTAGCGGGGGGGGAAAAGACCCAGTACTTC	CASSLLAGGEKTQYF
15	TRBV19	TRBD1	.	TRBJ1-2	TGTGCCAGTTCCGGGACAGGGACGGGTTTAGAGGGCTACACCTTC	CASSGTGTGLEGYTF
16	TRBV7-6	TRBD1	.	TRBJ1-5	TGTGCCAGCAGCTTAGGGGACAGCCGGTCGGGTCAGCCCCAGCATTTT	CASSLGDSRSGQPQHF
13	TRBV12-3/TRBV12-4	.	once	TRBJ1-3	TGTGCCAGCAGTTTTGGTTTCGGGAACACCATATATTTT	CASSFGFGNTIYF
14	TRBV19	TRBD1	.	TRBJ2-7	TGTGCCAGTAGGGCGGGACAGGGGATATACGAGCAGTACTTC	CASRAGQGIYEQYF
13	TRBV6-6	TRBD1	.	TRBJ1-5	TGTGCCAGCAGTTTGGGACAGAATCAGCCCCAGCATTTT	CASSLGQNQPQHF
14	TRBV12-5	.	.	TRBJ2-7	TGTGCTAGTGGTTTAGGGGGATTGTCCTACGAGCAGTACTTC	CASGLGGLSYEQYF
16	TRBV5-1	.	.	TRBJ2-1	TGCGCCAGCAGCTTCGGGACGCCCCCCCTTAACAATGAGCAGTTCTTC	CASSFGTPPLNNEQFF
13	TRBV7-9	.	.	TRBJ2-5	TGTGCCAGCAGCTTTGTGGGGCAAGAGACCCAGTACTTC	CASSFVGQETQYF
14	TRBV6-2/TRBV6-3	.	.	TRBJ2-7	TGTGCCAGCAGTAGCCCGGTGGAGGGGCACGAGCAGTACTTC	CASSSPVEGHEQYF
14	TRBV4-3	TRBD1	.	TRBJ1-2	TGCGCCAGCAGCCAAAGGACAGGGGACGATGGCTACACCTTC	CASSQRTGDDGYTF
15	TRBV5-4	TRBD1	.	TRBJ1-1	TGTGCCAGCAGCCCCGAACAGGGGCGAGTAACTGAAGCTTTCTTT	CASSPEQGRVTEAFF
16	TRBV9	.	.	TRBJ2-3	TGTGCCAGCAGCGTATCCGGGACCGGGCGCACAGATACGCAGTATTTT	CASSVSGTGRTDTQYF
16	TRBV12-5	.	.	TRBJ2-2	TGTGCTAGTGGCCACTCCAGGGGATCGAACACCGGGGAGCTGTTTTTT	CASGHSRGSNTGELFF
21	TRBV6-6	TRBD1	.	TRBJ2-6	TGTGCCAGCAGCAACCGCCGAAACGGCCGGGACAGCAGCTCTGGGGCCAACGTCCTGACTTTC	CASSNRRNGRDSSSGANVLTF
13	TRBV6-1	.	.	TRBJ1-1	TGTGCCAGCACCCAGGGTATGAACACTGAAGCTTTCTTT	CASTQGMNTEAFF
15	TRBV6-6	.	.	TRBJ1-4	TGTGCCAGCAGAGAACCCACTTCGGCTAATGAAAAACTGTTTTTT	CASREPTSANEKLFF
13	TRBV7-2	.	.	TRBJ1-5	TGTGCCAGCAGCTTAGGGAGAGAGCAGCCCCAGCATTTT	CASSLGREQPQHF
17	TRBV4-1	.	.	TRBJ1-1	TGCGCCAGCAGCCTCTCGGTACCCCTTGGGGACCACACTGAAGCTTTCTTT	CASSLSVPLGDHTEAFF
14	TRBV13	.	.	TRBJ1-2	TGTGCCAGCAGCTTAGACAAGGGGCTCTATGGCTACACCTTC	CASSLDKGLYGYTF
14	TRBV4-1	.	.	TRBJ2-5	TGCGCCAGCAGCCGTAGATGGGGAGAGGAGACCCAGTACTTC	CASSRRWGEETQYF
15	TRBV15	.	once	TRBJ1-5	TGTGCCACCAGCAGGGGGGGACGGGGGAATCAGCCCCAGCATTTT	CATSRGGRGNQPQHF
12	TRBV29-1	.	.	TRBJ1-5	TGCAGCGTTGGAGAAGGCAATCAGCCCCAGCATTTT	CSVGEGNQPQHF
14	TRBV19	.	.	TRBJ1-1	TGTGCCAGTAGTATCGGGCAGTTGAACACTGAAGCTTTCTTT	CASSIGQLNTEAFF
14	TRBV15	.	.	TRBJ1-5	TGTGCCACCAGCAGAGGCCCGAGCTTCCAGCCCCAGCATTTT	CATSRGPSFQPQHF
15	TRBV5-1	TRBD2	.	TRBJ2-1	TGCGCCAGCAGCGAGCAAGCGGGGGGCCACAATGAGCAGTTCTTC	CASSEQAGGHNEQFF
14	TRBV2	.	.	TRBJ2-6	TGTGCCAGCTCTCCTAACTCTGGGGCCAACGTCCTGACTTTC	CASSPNSGANVLTF
12	TRBV19	.	.	TRBJ2-1	TGTGCCAGTAGGTCTGACAGCAATGAGCAGTTCTTC	CASRSDSNEQFF
14	TRBV5-6	.	.	TRBJ1-1	TGTGCCAGCAGCTTGCGGGCGCCGAACACTGAAGCTTTCTTT	CASSLRAPNTEAFF
14	TRBV6-2/TRBV6-3	.	.	TRBJ2-2	TGTGCCAGCAGTTACTCTCCCTCCACCGGGGAGCTGTTTTTT	CASSYSPSTGELFF
13	TRBV19	.	.	TRBJ2-7	TGTGCCAGTAGTACCGGGTTCACCTACGAGCAGTACTTC	CASSTGFTYEQYF
15	TRBV19	.	.	TRBJ2-7	TGTGCCAGTAGTCTGACTCCCGGGACATCCTACGAGCAGTACTTC	CASSLTPGTSYEQYF
12	TRBV7-8	.	.	TRBJ2-1	TGTGCCAGCAGCCGATGGACCGATGAGCAGTTCTTC	CASSRWTDEQFF
15	TRBV4-1	.	few	TRBJ1-1	TGCGCCAGCAGCCAAGGCCCAGGGTGGGTTTCTTCTGCTTTCTTT	CASSQGPGWVSSAFF
15	TRBV5-4	.	.	TRBJ2-3	TGTGCCAGCACCCCCTCGCAGGGGAGAACAGATACGCAGTATTTT	CASTPSQGRTDTQYF
11	TRBV11-2	.	.	TRBJ1-1	TGTGCCAGCGCATCTACCTCTGAAGCTTTCTTT	CASASTSEAFF
13	TRBV14	.	.	TRBJ1-1	TGTGCCAGCAGCCGAGGGTATGACACTGAAGCTTTCTTT	CASSRGYDTEAFF
12	TRBV12-3/TRBV12-4	TRBD2	.	TRBJ2-1	TGTGCCAGCAGTGCCCCCGGGGGGAGGAGGTTCTTC	CASSAPGGRRFF
16	TRBV3-1/TRBV3-2	TRBD1	.	TRBJ1-1	TGTGCCAGCAGCCATGCCCCGGGACAGATGAACACTGAAGCTTTCTTT	CASSHAPGQMNTEAFF
13	TRBV14	.	.	TRBJ1-2	TGTGCCAGCAGCCAAGACAGAAACTATGGCTACACCTTC	CASSQDRNYGYTF